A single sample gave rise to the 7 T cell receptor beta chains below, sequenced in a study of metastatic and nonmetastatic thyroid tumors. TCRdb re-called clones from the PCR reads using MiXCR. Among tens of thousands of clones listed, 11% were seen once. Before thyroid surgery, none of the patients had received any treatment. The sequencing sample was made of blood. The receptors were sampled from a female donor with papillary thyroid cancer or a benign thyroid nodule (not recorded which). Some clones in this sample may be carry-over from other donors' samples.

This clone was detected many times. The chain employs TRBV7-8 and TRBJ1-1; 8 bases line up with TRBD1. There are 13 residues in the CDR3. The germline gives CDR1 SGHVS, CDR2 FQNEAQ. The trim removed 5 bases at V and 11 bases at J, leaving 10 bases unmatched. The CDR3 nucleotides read TGTGCCAGCAGCAGCCAGGGGGCGCGGTACGCTTTCTTT. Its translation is CASSSQGARYAFF.

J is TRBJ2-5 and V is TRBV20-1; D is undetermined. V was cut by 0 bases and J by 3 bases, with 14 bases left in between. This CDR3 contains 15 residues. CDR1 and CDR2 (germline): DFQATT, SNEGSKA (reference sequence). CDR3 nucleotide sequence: TGCAGTGCTAGAGATCAGGCGGAAACCAAAGAGACCCAGTACTTC. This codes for CSARDQAETKETQYF.

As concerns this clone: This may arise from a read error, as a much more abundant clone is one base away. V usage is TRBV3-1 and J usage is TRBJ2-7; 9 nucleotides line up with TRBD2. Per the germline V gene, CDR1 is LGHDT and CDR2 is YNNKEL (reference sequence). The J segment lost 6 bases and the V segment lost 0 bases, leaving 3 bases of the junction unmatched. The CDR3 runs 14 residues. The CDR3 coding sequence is TGTGCCAGCAGCCAAGATGCGGGAGGGCTCGAGCAGTACTTC. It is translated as CASSQDAGGLEQYF.

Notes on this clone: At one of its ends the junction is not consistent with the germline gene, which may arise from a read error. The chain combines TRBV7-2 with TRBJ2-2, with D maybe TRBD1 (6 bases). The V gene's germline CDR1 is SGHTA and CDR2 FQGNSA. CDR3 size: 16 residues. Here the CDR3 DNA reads TGTGCCAGCAGCTTAGCCGAGGGGGTGTACACCGGTGAGCTGTTTTTT. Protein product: CASSLAEGVYTGELFF.

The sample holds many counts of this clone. CDR3 nucleotides: TGTGCCACCAGGAGGGACCCACGCAACTATGGCTACACCTTC. Amino acids: CATRRDPRNYGYTF. The rearrangement joins TRBV24-1 to TRBJ1-2; tentatively, D is TRBD1 (5 bases). The V end lost 7 bases, the J end lost 2 bases, and 13 bases lay between the germline ends. The length of the CDR3 is 14 residues. The germline CDR1 and CDR2 sequences are KGHDR and SFDVKD.

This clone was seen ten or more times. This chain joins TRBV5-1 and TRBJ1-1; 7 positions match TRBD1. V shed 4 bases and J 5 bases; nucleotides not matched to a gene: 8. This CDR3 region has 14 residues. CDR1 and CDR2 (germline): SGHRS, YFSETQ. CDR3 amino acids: CASSLNRGWTEAFF. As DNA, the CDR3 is TGCGCCAGCAGCCTGAACAGGGGTTGGACTGAAGCTTTCTTT. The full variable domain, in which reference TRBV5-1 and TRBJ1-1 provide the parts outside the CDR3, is KAGVTQTPRYLIKTRGQQVTLSCSPISGHRSVSWYQQTPGQGLQFLFEYFSETQRNKGNFPGRFSGRQFSNSRSEMNVSTLELGDSALYLCASSLNRGWTEAFFGQGTRLTVV.

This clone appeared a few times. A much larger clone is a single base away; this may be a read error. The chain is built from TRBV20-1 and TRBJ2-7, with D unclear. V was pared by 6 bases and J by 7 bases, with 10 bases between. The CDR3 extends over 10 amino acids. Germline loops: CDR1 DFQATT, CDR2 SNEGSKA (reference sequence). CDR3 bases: TGCAGTGCCAGTGGGGAAGAGCAGTACTTC. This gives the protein CSASGEEQYF.